The rows below give T cell receptor beta chains drawn from one sample of a study of T cell changes during pregnancy in multiple sclerosis. The data were produced by immunoSEQ multiplex PCR, yet TCRdb's version contains in-frame clones alone and is incomplete. The sample holds 47,000 or so clones, around 94% seen once. Sequences were derived from CD4+ T cells from peripheral blood mononuclear cells, sampled in the first trimester of pregnancy. Every receptor here comes from a female donor with multiple sclerosis, enrolled in a pregnancy study. Each CDR3 is given with its conserved first and last residue. A D gene is named only where the DNA matches it firmly. Some rows have no size entry. The others give once, few or many, or a class for an expanded clone.

D gene,clone size,V gene,J gene,CDR3 protein,CDR3 DNA
TRBD1,.,TRBV18,TRBJ2-3,CASSLDRGRDTQYF,TGTGCCAGCTCACTGGACAGGGGCAGAGATACGCAGTATTTT
TRBD1,.,TRBV5-4,TRBJ2-2,CASSPYRGVSTGELFF,TGTGCCAGCAGCCCGTACAGGGGGGTTTCGACCGGGGAGCTGTTTTTT
TRBD1,.,TRBV9,TRBJ1-1,CASSVEGTGSFNTEAFF,TGTGCCAGCAGCGTAGAAGGGACAGGGTCTTTTAACACTGAAGCTTTCTTT
.,.,TRBV7-8,TRBJ2-1,CASSLISYSYNEQFF,TGTGCCAGCAGCTTAATTAGCTATTCCTACAATGAGCAGTTCTTC
.,.,TRBV29-1,TRBJ2-1,CSVGSSASSYNEQFF,TGCAGCGTTGGCTCTAGCGCAAGCTCCTACAATGAGCAGTTCTTC
.,once,TRBV12-5,TRBJ1-2,CASAGKSNYGYTF,TGTGCTAGTGCAGGGAAGTCTAACTATGGCTACACCTTC
.,.,TRBV5-6,TRBJ2-3,CASSLRQPGLGDTQYF,TGTGCCAGCAGCTTGCGACAGCCCGGATTGGGGGATACGCAGTATTTT
TRBD1,.,TRBV6-1,TRBJ1-2,CASRRGDRNYGYTF,TGTGCCAGCAGGAGGGGGGACAGGAACTATGGCTACACCTTC
.,.,TRBV6-1,TRBJ1-1,CASRLTEAFF,TGTGCCAGCCGACTCACTGAAGCTTTCTTT
.,.,TRBV18,TRBJ1-1,CASSPPQNTEAFF,TGTGCCAGCTCACCGCCACAGAACACTGAAGCTTTCTTT
TRBD2,.,TRBV5-6,TRBJ2-7,CASSGGLAGFEQYF,TGTGCCAGCAGCGGGGGACTAGCGGGGTTTGAGCAGTACTTC
.,.,TRBV6-1,TRBJ1-2,CASSEAGGIYGYTF,TGTGCCAGCAGTGAAGCAGGAGGGATCTATGGCTACACCTTC
.,.,TRBV9,TRBJ1-1,CASSAVMTGNTEAFF,TGTGCCAGCAGCGCGGTTATGACAGGGAACACTGAAGCTTTCTTT
.,.,TRBV19,TRBJ2-4,CASSDPGIQYF,TGTGCCAGTAGTGATCCCGGCATTCAGTACTTC
.,.,TRBV4-1,TRBJ1-5,CASSQVGGERRPWPQHF,TGCGCCAGCAGCCAAGTCGGGGGGGAACGGAGGCCATGGCCCCAGCATTTT
.,once,TRBV4-1,TRBJ2-1,CASSQEGRTASSYNEQFF,TGCGCCAGCAGCCAAGAGGGAAGGACAGCGAGCTCCTACAATGAGCAGTTCTTC
.,.,TRBV7-6,TRBJ2-2,CASSLPGAGELFF,TGTGCCAGCAGCCTCCCGGGTGCCGGGGAGCTGTTTTTT
.,.,TRBV18,TRBJ2-2,CASSPIPGGELFF,TGTGCCAGCTCACCGATTCCGGGCGGGGAGCTGTTTTTT
.,.,TRBV11-2,TRBJ2-3,CASSLDGVGLQHADTQYF,TGTGCCAGCAGCTTAGATGGCGTGGGACTCCAACACGCAGATACGCAGTATTTT
.,.,TRBV6-1,TRBJ2-5,CASRLAEETQYF,TGTGCCAGCAGGCTTGCGGAAGAGACCCAGTACTTC
TRBD1,.,TRBV2,TRBJ2-6,CASSVQGAHAGANVLTF,TGTGCCAGCAGTGTACAGGGGGCGCATGCGGGGGCCAACGTCCTGACTTTC
TRBD1,.,TRBV7-2,TRBJ1-1,CASSPRDRGPDLTEAFF,TGTGCCAGCAGCCCCAGGGACAGGGGGCCTGACTTAACTGAAGCTTTCTTT
.,.,TRBV29-1,TRBJ2-2,CSVELTANTGELFF,TGCAGCGTTGAGCTAACAGCGAACACCGGGGAGCTGTTTTTT
TRBD1,.,TRBV5-1,TRBJ1-1,CASSYGTAIEAFF,TGCGCCAGCAGCTATGGGACAGCTATTGAAGCTTTCTTT
.,.,TRBV6-6,TRBJ1-5,CASLTLGGGQPQHF,TGTGCCAGCCTTACCCTTGGGGGCGGCCAGCCCCAGCATTTT
TRBD2,.,TRBV5-1,TRBJ2-1,CASSLAGLAGGLNYNEQFF,TGCGCCAGCAGCTTGGCCGGTCTAGCGGGGGGGCTTAACTACAATGAGCAGTTCTTC
.,few,TRBV6-5,TRBJ1-2,CASSYYQEQQYGYTF,TGTGCCAGCAGTTACTACCAGGAACAACAATATGGCTACACCTTC
TRBD1,.,TRBV18,TRBJ2-3,CASSGQQGDTQYF,TGTGCCAGCTCGGGGCAACAGGGGGATACGCAGTATTTT
TRBD1,.,TRBV7-9,TRBJ1-3,CASSPRGHGNTIYF,TGTGCCAGCAGCCCCAGGGGGCACGGAAACACCATATATTTT
.,few,TRBV6-5,TRBJ1-2,CASTPGTSYTF,TGTGCCAGCACCCCAGGGACTAGCTACACCTTC
.,.,TRBV2,TRBJ1-1,CASSGQDTEAFF,TGTGCCAGCAGTGGGCAGGACACTGAAGCTTTCTTT
.,once,TRBV23-1,TRBJ1-5,CASSQWGGPVNQPQHF,TGCGCCAGCAGTCAATGGGGGGGGCCAGTCAATCAGCCCCAGCATTTT
.,.,TRBV18,TRBJ1-4,CASSSYQGGEKLFF,TGTGCCAGCTCCTCGTACCAGGGAGGAGAAAAACTGTTTTTT
.,once,TRBV7-8,TRBJ1-5,CASSPDPGSGNQPQHF,TGTGCCAGCAGCCCAGACCCAGGGTCCGGCAATCAGCCCCAGCATTTT
TRBD2,.,TRBV2,TRBJ2-1,CASSVSGGAISEQFF,TGTGCCAGCAGTGTTAGCGGGGGGGCGATCTCTGAGCAGTTCTTC
TRBD1,.,TRBV9,TRBJ2-1,CASSPRQGYNEQFF,TGTGCCAGCAGCCCACGACAGGGCTACAATGAGCAGTTCTTC
TRBD1,.,TRBV6-6,TRBJ1-4,CASSRTMGQRAEKLFF,TGTGCCAGCAGTCGCACCATGGGACAGCGGGCTGAAAAACTGTTTTTT
TRBD1,.,TRBV6-1,TRBJ1-2,CASRDRGELYGYTF,TGTGCCAGCAGAGACAGGGGCGAACTCTATGGCTACACCTTC
.,.,TRBV5-4,TRBJ1-2,CASSFYRAPGFTF,TGTGCCAGCAGCTTCTACAGGGCCCCTGGGTTCACCTTC
.,.,TRBV6-5,TRBJ1-2,CASSTPGGYGYTF,TGTGCCAGCAGCACCCCCGGGGGGTATGGCTACACCTTC
TRBD2,.,TRBV9,TRBJ2-1,CASSVVGGGGNEQFF,TGTGCCAGCAGCGTAGTGGGGGGGGGAGGCAATGAGCAGTTCTTC
.,.,TRBV14,TRBJ2-5,CASSQGHSETQYF,TGTGCCAGCAGCCAAGGACATTCCGAGACCCAGTACTTC
.,.,TRBV5-6,TRBJ2-7,CASSKDRSYEQYF,TGTGCCAGCAGCAAGGACAGATCCTACGAGCAGTACTTC
.,.,TRBV2,TRBJ2-1,CASTQADNEQFF,TGTGCCAGCACCCAGGCAGACAATGAGCAGTTCTTC
.,.,TRBV6-1,TRBJ1-2,CASSALVREGGYTF,TGTGCCAGCAGTGCCCTCGTCAGGGAGGGTGGCTACACCTTC
TRBD1,.,TRBV27,TRBJ1-5,CASSTTGGGQPQHF,TGTGCCAGCAGTACCACAGGGGGCGGGCAGCCCCAGCATTTT
TRBD1,.,TRBV5-5,TRBJ1-1,CASSGNRGQGAWTEAFF,TGTGCCAGCAGCGGGAACCGCGGACAGGGGGCTTGGACTGAAGCTTTCTTT
.,.,TRBV9,TRBJ2-3,CASSLRDILADTQYF,TGTGCCAGCAGCCTCCGGGACATCCTTGCAGATACGCAGTATTTT
TRBD1,.,TRBV6-1,TRBJ2-1,CASNTGVTYNEQFF,TGTGCCAGCAATACAGGGGTTACCTACAATGAGCAGTTCTTC
.,.,TRBV5-6,TRBJ1-5,CASSLSYSNQPQHF,TGTGCCAGCAGCTTGAGCTATAGCAATCAGCCCCAGCATTTT
TRBD2,.,TRBV7-3,TRBJ2-5,CASSASGGGQETQYF,TGTGCCAGCAGCGCTAGCGGGGGAGGCCAAGAGACCCAGTACTTC
.,.,TRBV10-3,TRBJ2-5,CAIRRQDVETQYF,TGTGCCATCAGAAGACAGGACGTGGAGACCCAGTACTTC
.,.,TRBV7-2,TRBJ1-2,CASSLGLGGRDYGYTF,TGTGCCAGCAGCCTGGGACTGGGGGGGCGGGACTATGGCTACACCTTC